The 6 T cell receptor beta chains presented below share a single source sample, sequenced in a study of T cells in Graves' hyperthyroidism and ophthalmopathy. Amplification of TCR beta CDR3 regions used RNA as the template. An initial round of RT-PCR targeting the TCR CDR3 relied on the HTBI primer set. TCRdb ran MiXCR on the multiplex PCR reads and lists one entry per CDR3 protein. The profile shows a few hundred thousand distinct CDR3 sequences, 13% to 15% of them singletons. The specimen was blood. These receptors came from a woman between 18 and 29 years old with Graves' hyperthyroidism.

This clonotype was counted at least ten times. The chain recombines TRBV7-3 with TRBJ2-1; 8 bases are a match to TRBD2. CDR3 length equals 15 residues. Germline V lookup: CDR1 SGHTA, CDR2 FQGTGA. Losses at the gene ends were 5 bases for V and 7 bases for J; bases not matched to a gene: 10. The CDR3 spells CASSLPLAGQNEQFF. The CDR3 DNA follows: TGTGCCAGCAGCCTCCCCCTAGCGGGTCAAAATGAGCAGTTCTTC.

V gene TRBV19 combines with J gene TRBJ2-2; TRBD2 agrees at 9 bases. Germline assignment: CDR1 LNHDA and CDR2 SQIVND (reference sequence). CDR3 length: 16 amino acids. V shed 7 bases and J 3 bases; nucleotides not matched to a gene: 9. The CDR3 here is CASIPGTSLYTGELFF. CDR3 DNA: TGTGCCAGTATTCCCGGGACTAGCCTCTACACCGGGGAGCTGTTTTTT.

V usage is TRBV7-2 and J usage is TRBJ1-1; 7 nucleotides match TRBD1. The V and J ends lost 4 bases and 1 base, in that order; junction bases with no gene match: 3. The CDR3 has 14 amino acids. Germline V CDR1 and CDR2: SGHTA, FQGNSA. The CDR3 region has the DNA TGTGCCAGCAGCTGGACAGGTCGGAACACTGAAGCTTTCTTT. Translation: CASSWTGRNTEAFF.

A note on this clonotype: At one of its ends the junction is not consistent with the germline gene, which may arise from a read error. The J gene is TRBJ2-5, the V gene TRBV29-1; D gene unclear. CDR1 SQVTM and CDR2 ANQGSEA come from the germline V gene. CDR3 length: 11 amino acids. DNA of the CDR3: TGCAACGTTCGGGCGAACGGGACCCAGTACTTC. Its translation is CNVRANGTQYF.

The CDR3 DNA reads TGTGCCAGCAGTTACGTCAGTGGGCAGGGAGGCGAGTCCTATAATTCACCCCTCCACTTT. This sequence encodes CASSYVSGQGGESYNSPLHF. V usage is TRBV12-3 or TRBV12-4 and J usage is TRBJ1-6; D perhaps matches TRBD1 (5 bases). The V end was cut by 4 bases, the J end by 1 base, with 23 bases between. The CDR3 runs 20 residues.

The chain has TRBV19 and TRBJ1-4; the D gene is possibly TRBD1 (5 bases). Trimming pared 5 bases from V and 3 bases from J, leaving 13 bases between. The CDR3 consists of 15 residues. CDR1 is LNHDA, CDR2 SQIVND, per germline (reference sequence). In DNA form, the CDR3 reads TGTGCCAGTAGTCCTACCGGGACCGCTAATGAAAAACTGTTTTTT. It encodes CASSPTGTANEKLFF.